This is a list of T cell receptor beta chains from one sample in a study of regulatory T cells in long-lasting Graves disease. TCRdb analysed the multiplex PCR reads with MiXCR anew, one entry per CDR3 protein. This sample yields around 400,000 distinct CDR3 sequences, of which about 23% are seen a single time; 25% to 30% belongs to the top ten. The sequencing here drew on peripheral blood mononuclear cells (PBMCs), taken when the disease was refractory, from a patient treated with antithyroid drugs. All receptors come from a woman aged 40 to 55 with Graves disease. CDR3s include the opening cysteine and the closing phenylalanine or tryptophan. D genes are given only for firm matches. Size is stated for part of the rows, as once, few or many counts, or as a class when the clone is expanded.

J | size | D | V | DNA | CDR3
TRBJ1-1 | many | NA | TRBV7-6 | TGTGCCAGCAGCGCCAGACCGGTTGGTTACACTGAAGCTTTCTTT | CASSARPVGYTEAFF
TRBJ2-3 | few | TRBD2 | TRBV24-1 | TGTGCCACCAGTGATACGTCCGGGACTAGCGGGAGATTTGGGCAGTATTTT | CATSDTSGTSGRFGQYF
TRBJ2-2 | NA | NA | TRBV28 | TGTGCCAGCTCACCACTTTCAGCGAACACCGGGGAGCTGTTTTTT | CASSPLSANTGELFF
TRBJ2-3 | NA | NA | TRBV5-1 | TGCGCCAGCAGCTTGGGACAGAACACAGATACGCAGTATTTT | CASSLGQNTDTQYF
TRBJ1-6 | many | NA | TRBV11-2 | TGTGCCAGCAGCGCCACCCCAGGGGACTTGTCCTATAATTCACCCCTCCACTTT | CASSATPGDLSYNSPLHF
TRBJ2-1 | NA | TRBD2 | TRBV30 | TGTGCCTGGACTGGCGGGCGGGAGTGGTACAATGAGCAGTTCTTC | CAWTGGREWYNEQFF
TRBJ2-5 | NA | TRBD2 | TRBV2 | TGTGCCAGCAGGCCACTAGCGGGCGCTCAAGAGACCCAGTACTTC | CASRPLAGAQETQYF
TRBJ1-1 | few | NA | TRBV30 | TGTGCCTGGAGTTGGTCGGGGTTCACTGAAGCTTTCTTT | CAWSWSGFTEAFF
TRBJ1-2 | NA | NA | TRBV28 | TGTGCCAGCAGTAGAGGACAAGCTAACTATGGCTACACCTTC | CASSRGQANYGYTF
TRBJ2-5 | few | NA | TRBV30 | TGTGCCTGGAGTGTAATAGGGTCACAAGAGACCCAGTACTTC | CAWSVIGSQETQYF
TRBJ2-2 | NA | NA | TRBV27 | TGTGCCAGCAGTTCTCATCACCCTAACACCGGGGAGCTGTTTTTT | CASSSHHPNTGELFF
TRBJ2-7 | NA | NA | TRBV7-8 | TGTGCCAGCAGCCAAATTCACAAGTTATCCTACGAGCAGTACTTC | CASSQIHKLSYEQYF
TRBJ1-5 | many | NA | TRBV12-3/TRBV12-4 | TGTGCCAGCAGCCCCGGTTTGGCAATCCCCCAGCATTTT | CASSPGLAIPQHF
TRBJ1-1 | NA | NA | TRBV3-1 | TGTGCCAGCAGCCCCGACTGGAGCACTGAAGCTTTCTTT | CASSPDWSTEAFF
TRBJ2-7 | NA | NA | TRBV5-1 | TGCGCCAGCAGCTTGGTTATTGGGGGGCTCGACGAGCAGTACTTC | CASSLVIGGLDEQYF
TRBJ2-1 | few | TRBD2 | TRBV5-1 | TGCGCCAGCAGCTTGAGGCGACTAGCGAACCCTGAGCAGTTCTTC | CASSLRRLANPEQFF
TRBJ1-5 | NA | NA | TRBV19 | TGTGCCAGTAGTGGTGATAGCAATCAGCCCCAGCATTTT | CASSGDSNQPQHF
TRBJ2-2 | NA | NA | TRBV6-5 | TGTGCCAGCAGTTACGGAAAGGGGCACACCGGGGAGCTGTTTTTT | CASSYGKGHTGELFF
TRBJ2-5 | many | NA | TRBV20-1 | TGCAGTGCAAATAAAGTAGAGACCCAGTACTTC | CSANKVETQYF
TRBJ2-5 | NA | NA | TRBV5-1 | TGCGCCAGCAGCTTGGAGGGCTGGGGGCCTGGGACCCAGTACTTC | CASSLEGWGPGTQYF
TRBJ1-4 | few | NA | TRBV5-6 | TGTGCCAGCAGCCCGGGAGCCACAGGGCTGCGGGAAAAACTGTTTTTT | CASSPGATGLREKLFF
TRBJ2-7 | NA | TRBD1 | TRBV29-1 | TGCAGCGCTAGGGACAGGGGATGGTACGAGCAGTACTTC | CSARDRGWYEQYF
TRBJ1-1 | many | NA | TRBV19 | TGTGCCAGTAGTATAGGTTTTAATGGCAGATACCAACAAGGATGGACTGAAGCTTTCTTT | CASSIGFNGRYQQGWTEAFF
TRBJ1-4 | many | TRBD1 | TRBV28 | TGTGCCAGCAGATTGGGACAGGCAACAAATAATGAAAAACTGTTTTTT | CASRLGQATNNEKLFF
TRBJ2-7 | many | NA | TRBV6-4 | TGTGCCAGCAGTGACTTAGGACTATCCTTGCGTGTCTGCGAGCAGTACTTC | CASSDLGLSLRVCEQYF
TRBJ2-4 | few | NA | TRBV5-1 | TGCGCCAGCAGCTTGGAAGGGGGCGGGGGCATTCAGTACTTC | CASSLEGGGGIQYF
TRBJ2-7 | few | TRBD1 | TRBV5-6 | TGTGCCAGCAGCTCGATGCAGGGGGCCAACGAGCAGTACTTC | CASSSMQGANEQYF
TRBJ2-6 | many | NA | TRBV7-6 | TGTGCCAGCAGCTTTTTTGGGGCCAACGTCCTGACTTTC | CASSFFGANVLTF
TRBJ2-2 | once | NA | TRBV5-1 | TGCGCCAGCAGCTTGACGACAGGGAGGGCCGGGGAGCTGTTTTTT | CASSLTTGRAGELFF
TRBJ1-4 | many | NA | TRBV12-3/TRBV12-4 | TGTGCCAGCAGTTTTAGGGGGTCAACTAATGAAAAACTGTTTTTT | CASSFRGSTNEKLFF
TRBJ2-2 | few | NA | TRBV19 | TGTGCCAGTAGTATGACGAGCACCGGGGAGCTGTTTTTT | CASSMTSTGELFF
TRBJ2-7 | many | NA | TRBV2 | TGTGCCAGCAGTGAAGGGGGTTGGAGGACCTACGAGCAGTACTTC | CASSEGGWRTYEQYF
TRBJ2-1 | few | TRBD2 | TRBV7-6 | TGTGCCAGCAGCAATAGCGGGGGCTCCTACAATGAGCAGTTCTTC | CASSNSGGSYNEQFF
TRBJ2-4 | NA | TRBD2 | TRBV7-9 | TGTGCCAGCAGCTTGTTCCTACGGGCGGGAGGACAAAACATTCAGTACTTC | CASSLFLRAGGQNIQYF
TRBJ2-7 | NA | TRBD2 | TRBV10-3 | TGTGCCTGCAGACCGCGGGGGGCGTACGAGCAGTACTTC | CACRPRGAYEQYF
TRBJ1-1 | NA | NA | TRBV7-2 | TGTGCCAGCAGCTCTGGGGGTAGCACTGAAGCTTTCTTT | CASSSGGSTEAFF
TRBJ2-7 | many | NA | TRBV28 | TGTGCCAGCCAAATTCTTCAGGGTGAGCAGTACTTC | CASQILQGEQYF
TRBJ1-1 | NA | NA | TRBV5-4 | TGTGCCAGCAGCTTGGCCGCGGGAAAAGCTTTCTTT | CASSLAAGKAFF
TRBJ1-6 | NA | TRBD1 | TRBV5-1 | TGCGCCAGCAGCCTACAGGGGGCATCCTATAATTCACCCCTCCACTTT | CASSLQGASYNSPLHF
TRBJ2-3 | NA | TRBD1 | TRBV13 | TGTGCCAGCAGCCCAAGGGGACAGGGGAGGACAGATACGCAGTATTTT | CASSPRGQGRTDTQYF
TRBJ2-2 | few | TRBD1 | TRBV5-1 | TGCGCCAGCAGCTTTGGACAGGGTGCGGGTAAACTCACCGGGGAGCTGTTTTTT | CASSFGQGAGKLTGELFF
TRBJ1-5 | NA | NA | TRBV28 | TGTGCCAGCACCACGTGGGGAGGAAGAAGGCCCCAGCATTTT | CASTTWGGRRPQHF
TRBJ2-4 | few | TRBD1 | TRBV29-1 | TGCAGCGTTTCCGGGACAGCTCCGCAGCTAGCCAAAAACATTCAGTACTTC | CSVSGTAPQLAKNIQYF
TRBJ1-2 | many | NA | TRBV27 | TGTGCCAGCAGTTTCGCTCCGAACTATGGCTACACCTTC | CASSFAPNYGYTF
TRBJ1-5 | few | TRBD1 | TRBV15 | TGTGCCACCAGCAAGTCAAGCGGCGGGACAGGGGGATATGAGCAGCCCCAGCATTTT | CATSKSSGGTGGYEQPQHF
TRBJ1-1 | many | NA | TRBV28 | TGTGCCAGCAGTTTATCTAGCCAGGCTGAAGCTTTCTTT | CASSLSSQAEAFF
TRBJ2-3 | NA | TRBD2 | TRBV7-8 | TGTGCCAGCAGCTTAGATGGCGTGGTACTAGCGGGAGACGTTACGCAGTATTTT | CASSLDGVVLAGDVTQYF
TRBJ2-5 | few | TRBD2 | TRBV20-1 | TGCAGTGCTAGGCGGGAGTATCAAGAGACCCAGTACTTC | CSARREYQETQYF
TRBJ2-3 | NA | TRBD1 | TRBV20-1 | TGCAGTGCTAGAGTAGGGACAGGAACAGATACGCAGTATTTT | CSARVGTGTDTQYF
TRBJ2-7 | many | NA | TRBV28 | TGTGCCAGCAGATCTCCTATTTTTGGAGAGGACGAGCAGTACTTC | CASRSPIFGEDEQYF